This T cell receptor (beta chain) was sequenced in a study of blood T cells in healthy people across ages. Study-level information: About one barcoded TCR beta cDNA was captured per two T cells.

Germline V gene lookup returns CDR1 MNHEY and CDR2 SMNVEV (reference sequence). The V gene lost 0 bases and the J gene lost 1 base, with 10 bases spanning the gap. CDR3 length equals 15 residues. PCR was performed a second time for 7 to 11 cycles using a sample-barcoded 5' primer and a J-beta primer mix. MiXCR, run by TCRdb on the 5' RACE reads, gives a single entry per CDR3 protein. The table has approximately 800,000 distinct CDR3 sequences, approximately 24% seen once. In this sample, this clonotype turned up a few times. Another study also made use of these data, one on T cells of mothers and their children.

Source material: blood. V is TRBV27 and J is TRBJ2-7; a weak D match, TRBD1 (6 bases). The clonotype comes from a boy between 5 and 17 years old in good health. CDR3 loop: CASSLSGATSYEQYF. The DNA of the CDR3 is TGTGCCAGCAGTTTATCGGGGGCGACGTCCTACGAGCAGTACTTC.